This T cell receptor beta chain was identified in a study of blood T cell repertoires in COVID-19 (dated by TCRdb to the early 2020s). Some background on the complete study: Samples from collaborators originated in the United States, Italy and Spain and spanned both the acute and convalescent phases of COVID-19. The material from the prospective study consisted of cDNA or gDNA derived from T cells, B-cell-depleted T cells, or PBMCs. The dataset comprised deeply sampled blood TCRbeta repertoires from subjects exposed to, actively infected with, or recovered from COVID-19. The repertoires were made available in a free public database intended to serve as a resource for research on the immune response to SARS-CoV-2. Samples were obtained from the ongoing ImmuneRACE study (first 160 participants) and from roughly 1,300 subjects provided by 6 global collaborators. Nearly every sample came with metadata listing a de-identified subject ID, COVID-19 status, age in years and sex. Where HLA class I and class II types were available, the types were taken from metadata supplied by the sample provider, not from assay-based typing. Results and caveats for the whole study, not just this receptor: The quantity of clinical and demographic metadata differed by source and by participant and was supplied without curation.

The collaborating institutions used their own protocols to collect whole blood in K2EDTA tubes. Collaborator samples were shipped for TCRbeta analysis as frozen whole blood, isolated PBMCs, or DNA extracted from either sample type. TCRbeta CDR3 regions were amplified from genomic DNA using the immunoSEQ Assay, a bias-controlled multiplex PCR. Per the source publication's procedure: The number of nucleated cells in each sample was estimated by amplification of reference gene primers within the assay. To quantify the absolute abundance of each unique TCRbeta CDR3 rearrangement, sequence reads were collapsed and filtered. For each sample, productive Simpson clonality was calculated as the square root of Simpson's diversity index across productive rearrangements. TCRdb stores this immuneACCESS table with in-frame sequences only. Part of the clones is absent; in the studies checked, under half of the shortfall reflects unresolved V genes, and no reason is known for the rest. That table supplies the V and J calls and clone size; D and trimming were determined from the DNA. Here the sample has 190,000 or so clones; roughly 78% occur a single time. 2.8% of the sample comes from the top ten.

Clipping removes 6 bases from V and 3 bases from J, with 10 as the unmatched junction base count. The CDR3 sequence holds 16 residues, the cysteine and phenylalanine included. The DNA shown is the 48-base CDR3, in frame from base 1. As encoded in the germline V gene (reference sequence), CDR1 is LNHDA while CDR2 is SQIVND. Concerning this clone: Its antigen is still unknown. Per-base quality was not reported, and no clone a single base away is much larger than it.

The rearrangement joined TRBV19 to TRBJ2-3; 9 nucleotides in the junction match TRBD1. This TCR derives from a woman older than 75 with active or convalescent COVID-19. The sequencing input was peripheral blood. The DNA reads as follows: TGTGCCAGTAGGAGGATGGGGACAGGGACGACAGATACGCAGTATTTT. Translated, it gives CASRRMGTGTTDTQYF.